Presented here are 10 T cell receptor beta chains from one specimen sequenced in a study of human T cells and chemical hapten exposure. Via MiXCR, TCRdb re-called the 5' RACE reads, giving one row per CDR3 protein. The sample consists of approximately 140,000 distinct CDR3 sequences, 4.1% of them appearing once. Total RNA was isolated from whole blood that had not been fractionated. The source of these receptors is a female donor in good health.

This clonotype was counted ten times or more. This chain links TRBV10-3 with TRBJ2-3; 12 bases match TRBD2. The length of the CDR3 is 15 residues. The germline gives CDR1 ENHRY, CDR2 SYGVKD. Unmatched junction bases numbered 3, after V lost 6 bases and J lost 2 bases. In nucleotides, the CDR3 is TGTGCCATCAGCGGACTAGCGGGGCTCACAGATACGCAGTATTTT. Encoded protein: CAISGLAGLTDTQYF.

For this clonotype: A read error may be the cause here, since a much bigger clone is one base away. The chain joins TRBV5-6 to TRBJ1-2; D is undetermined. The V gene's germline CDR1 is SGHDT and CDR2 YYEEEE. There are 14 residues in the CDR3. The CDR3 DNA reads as TGTGCCAGCAGCCCAATCGGGGAGTTCTATGGCGACACCTTC. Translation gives CASSPIGEFYGDTF.

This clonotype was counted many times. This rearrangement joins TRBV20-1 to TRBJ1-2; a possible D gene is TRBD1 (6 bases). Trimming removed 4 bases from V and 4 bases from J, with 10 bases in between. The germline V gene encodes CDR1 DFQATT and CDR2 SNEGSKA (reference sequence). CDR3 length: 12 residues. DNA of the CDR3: TGCAGTGCTATAACAGGGTTCTATGGCTACACCTTC. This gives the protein CSAITGFYGYTF.

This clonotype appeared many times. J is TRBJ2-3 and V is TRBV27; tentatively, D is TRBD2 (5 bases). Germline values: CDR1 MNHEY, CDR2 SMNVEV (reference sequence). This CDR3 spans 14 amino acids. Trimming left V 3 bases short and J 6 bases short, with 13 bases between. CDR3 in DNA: TGTGCCAGCAGTTTCCGGGCAGGCGGGGATACGCAGTATTTT. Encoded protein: CASSFRAGGDTQYF.

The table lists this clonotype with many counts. CDR3 DNA sequence: TGCGCCAGCAGCTTGGACGGATTAGTGGAGACCCAGTACTTC. It yields the protein CASSLDGLVETQYF. The rearrangement uses TRBV5-1 and TRBJ2-5; D gene ambiguous. CDR1 and CDR2 from the germline V gene are SGHRS and YFSETQ. V lost 0 bases, J lost 5 bases, and 11 bases lay in between. The CDR3 consists of 14 residues.

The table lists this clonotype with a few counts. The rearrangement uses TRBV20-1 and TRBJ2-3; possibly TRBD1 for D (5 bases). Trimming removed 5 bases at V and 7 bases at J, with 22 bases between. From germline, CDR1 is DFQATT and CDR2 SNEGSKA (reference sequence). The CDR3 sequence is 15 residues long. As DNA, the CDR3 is TGCAGTGCTCTGGGGCAGGGTGTTTCGTATTATACGCAGTATTTT. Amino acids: CSALGQGVSYYTQYF.

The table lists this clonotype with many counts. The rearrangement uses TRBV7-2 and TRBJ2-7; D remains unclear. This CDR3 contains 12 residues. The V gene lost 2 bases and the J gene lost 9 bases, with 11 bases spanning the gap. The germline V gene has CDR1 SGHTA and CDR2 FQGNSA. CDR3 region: CASSLYLFRQYF. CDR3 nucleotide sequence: TGTGCCAGCAGCTTATACCTTTTCCGGCAGTACTTC.

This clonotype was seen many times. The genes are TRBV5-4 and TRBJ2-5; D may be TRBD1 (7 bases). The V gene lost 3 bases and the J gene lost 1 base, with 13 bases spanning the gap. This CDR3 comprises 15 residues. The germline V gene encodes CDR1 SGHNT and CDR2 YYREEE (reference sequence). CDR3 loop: CASSSGGTVQETQYF. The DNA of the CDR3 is TGTGCCAGCAGCTCTGGGGGGACAGTCCAAGAGACCCAGTACTTC.

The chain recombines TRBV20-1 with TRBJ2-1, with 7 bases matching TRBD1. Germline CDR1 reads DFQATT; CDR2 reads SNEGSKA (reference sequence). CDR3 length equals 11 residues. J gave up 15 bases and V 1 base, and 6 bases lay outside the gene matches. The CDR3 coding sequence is TGCAGTGCTAGAGTTAGGGGGCAGCCGTTCTTC. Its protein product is CSARVRGQPFF.

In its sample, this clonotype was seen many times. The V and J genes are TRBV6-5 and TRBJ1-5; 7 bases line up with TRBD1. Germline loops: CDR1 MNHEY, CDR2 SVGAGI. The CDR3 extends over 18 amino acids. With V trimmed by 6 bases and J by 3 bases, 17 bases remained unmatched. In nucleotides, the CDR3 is TGTGCCAGCAGACGTACATCCGGGACAGCCTTCAACAATCAGCCCCAGCATTTT. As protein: CASRRTSGTAFNNQPQHF.